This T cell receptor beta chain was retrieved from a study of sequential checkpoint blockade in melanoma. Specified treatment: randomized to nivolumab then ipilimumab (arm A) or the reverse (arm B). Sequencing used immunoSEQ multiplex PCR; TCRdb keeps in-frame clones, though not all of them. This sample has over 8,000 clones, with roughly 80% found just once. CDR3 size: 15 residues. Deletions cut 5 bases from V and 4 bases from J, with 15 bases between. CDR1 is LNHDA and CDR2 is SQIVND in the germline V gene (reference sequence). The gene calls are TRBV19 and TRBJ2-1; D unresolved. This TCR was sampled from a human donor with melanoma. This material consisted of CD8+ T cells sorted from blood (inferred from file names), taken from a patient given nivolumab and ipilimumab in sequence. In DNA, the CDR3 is TGTGCCAGTAGTTCCCCCGATCGGAGTTACAATGAGCAGTTCTTC. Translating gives CASSSPDRSYNEQFF.